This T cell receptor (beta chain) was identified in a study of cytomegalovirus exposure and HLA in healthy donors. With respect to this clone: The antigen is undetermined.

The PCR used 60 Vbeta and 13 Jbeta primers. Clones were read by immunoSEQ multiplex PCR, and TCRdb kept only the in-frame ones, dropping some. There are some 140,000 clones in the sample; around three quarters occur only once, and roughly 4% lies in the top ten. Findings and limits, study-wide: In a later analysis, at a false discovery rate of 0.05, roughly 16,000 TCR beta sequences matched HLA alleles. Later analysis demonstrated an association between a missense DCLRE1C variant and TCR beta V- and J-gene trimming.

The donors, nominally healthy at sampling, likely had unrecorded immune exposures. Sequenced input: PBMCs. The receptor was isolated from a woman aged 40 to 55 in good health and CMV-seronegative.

CDR3 in amino acids: CASSEFRAAQETQYF. Written as DNA, the CDR3 is TGTGCCAGCAGTGAATTCCGAGCGGCTCAAGAGACCCAGTACTTC. This rearrangement joins TRBV2 to TRBJ2-5; maybe TRBD2 (5 bases). The CDR3 loop spans 15 amino acids. V was shortened by 2 bases and J by 2 bases, with 12 bases between the two germline ends. In germline, CDR1 is SNHLY, CDR2 FYNNEI.